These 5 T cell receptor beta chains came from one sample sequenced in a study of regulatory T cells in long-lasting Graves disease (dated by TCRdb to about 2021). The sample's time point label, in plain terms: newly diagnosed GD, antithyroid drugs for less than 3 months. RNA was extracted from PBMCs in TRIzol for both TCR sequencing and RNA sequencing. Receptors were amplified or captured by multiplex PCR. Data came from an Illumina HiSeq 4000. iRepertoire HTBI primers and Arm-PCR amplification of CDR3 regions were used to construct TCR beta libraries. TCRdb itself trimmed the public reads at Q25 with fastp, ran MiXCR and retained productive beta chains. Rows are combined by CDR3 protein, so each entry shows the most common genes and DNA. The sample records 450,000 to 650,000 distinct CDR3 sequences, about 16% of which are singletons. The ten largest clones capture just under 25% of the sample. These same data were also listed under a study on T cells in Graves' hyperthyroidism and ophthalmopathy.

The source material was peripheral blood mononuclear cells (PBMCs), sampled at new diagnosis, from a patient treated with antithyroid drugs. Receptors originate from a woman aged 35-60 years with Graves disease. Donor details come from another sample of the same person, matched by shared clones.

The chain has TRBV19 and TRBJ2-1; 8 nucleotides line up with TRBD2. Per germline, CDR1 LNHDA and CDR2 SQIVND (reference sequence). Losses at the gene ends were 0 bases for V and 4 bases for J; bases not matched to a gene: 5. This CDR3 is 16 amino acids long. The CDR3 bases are TGTGCCAGTAGTATAGATCAAGCGGGGGATTACAATGAGCAGTTCTTC. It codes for CASSIDQAGDYNEQFF.

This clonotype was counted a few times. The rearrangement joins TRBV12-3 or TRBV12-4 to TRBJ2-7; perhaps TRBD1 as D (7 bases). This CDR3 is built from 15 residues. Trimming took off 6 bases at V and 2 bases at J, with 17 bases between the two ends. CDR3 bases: TGTGCCAGCAGCGCGGGGACAGCTTCGACCTACGAGCAGTACTTC. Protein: CASSAGTASTYEQYF.

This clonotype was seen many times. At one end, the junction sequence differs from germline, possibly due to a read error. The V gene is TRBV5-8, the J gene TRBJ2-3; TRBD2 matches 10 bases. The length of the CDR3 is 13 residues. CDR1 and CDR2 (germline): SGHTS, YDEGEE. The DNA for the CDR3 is TGTGCCATCAGCGGGGGGGCCACAGATACGCAGTATTTT. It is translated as CAISGGATDTQYF. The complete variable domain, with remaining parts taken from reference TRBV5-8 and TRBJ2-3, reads EAGVTQSPTHLIKTRGQQATLRCSPISGHTSVYWYQQALGLGLQFLLWYDEGEERNRGNFPPRFSGRQFPNYSSELNVNALELEDSALYLCAISGGATDTQYFGPGTRLTVL.

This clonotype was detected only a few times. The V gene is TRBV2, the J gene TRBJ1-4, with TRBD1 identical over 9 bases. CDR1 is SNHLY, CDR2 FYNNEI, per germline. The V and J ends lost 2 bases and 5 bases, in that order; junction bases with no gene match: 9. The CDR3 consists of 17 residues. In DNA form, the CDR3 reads TGTGCCAGCAGTGAACCCCACCCGACAGGGGGAAATGAAAAACTGTTTTTT. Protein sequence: CASSEPHPTGGNEKLFF.

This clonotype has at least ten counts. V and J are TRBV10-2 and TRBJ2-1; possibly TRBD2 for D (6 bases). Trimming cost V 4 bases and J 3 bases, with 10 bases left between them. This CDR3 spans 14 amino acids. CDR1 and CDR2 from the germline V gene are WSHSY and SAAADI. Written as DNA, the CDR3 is TGCGCCAGCAGTGTCTTGCGGGACTACAATGAGCAGTTCTTC. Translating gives CASSVLRDYNEQFF.